These 23 T cell receptor beta chains originate from one sample sequenced in a study of identical twins. MiXCR, run by TCRdb on the 5' RACE reads, gives a single entry per CDR3 protein. The repertoire holds 300,000 to 400,000 distinct CDR3 sequences, with roughly 12% as singletons. These sequences were also reported in another study, on yellow fever vaccine responses in identical twins.

The sequenced sample was CD8+ T cells sorted from blood. These receptors were obtained from a woman aged 18-30 years in good health.

This clonotype was found a few times. The chain has TRBV11-2 and TRBJ2-7; tentatively, D is TRBD2 (6 bases). This CDR3 has 18 amino acids. V was shortened by 1 base and J by 0 bases, with 19 bases between the two germline ends. The germline CDR1 and CDR2 sequences are SGHAT and FQNNGV. CDR3 protein: CASSLGRRRGYSSYEQYV. CDR3 bases: TGTGCCAGCAGCTTAGGGAGGCGGCGGGGTTATAGCTCCTACGAGCAGTACGTC.

This clonotype has a count of ten or more. The V gene is TRBV12-3 or TRBV12-4, the J gene TRBJ2-1, with D possibly TRBD1 on 5 matching bases. This CDR3 region has 16 residues. The V gene lost 0 bases and the J gene lost 1 base, with 10 bases spanning the gap. The CDR3 DNA reads TGTGCCAGCAGTTTAGCGCTGACAGTTTCCTACAATGAGCAGTTCTTC. It specifies CASSLALTVSYNEQFF.

This clonotype was recorded at least ten times. The chain joins TRBV20-1 to TRBJ2-7; D gene unclear. With 6 bases removed from V and 3 bases from J, the gap between germline ends came to 15 bases. This CDR3 comprises 13 residues. The germline V gene has CDR1 DFQATT and CDR2 SNEGSKA (reference sequence). DNA for the CDR3: TGCAGTGCGCGGCCCCTGGGCGACTACGAGCAGTACTTC. It is translated as CSARPLGDYEQYF.

This clonotype was seen only a few times. The chain has TRBV5-1 and TRBJ2-3; TRBD1 matches at 7 bases. Germline values: CDR1 SGHRS, CDR2 YFSETQ. Trimming took 3 bases from V and 2 from J; bases not matched to a gene: 9. The CDR3 covers 16 residues. CDR3 nucleotide sequence: TGCGCCAGCAGCTCGGAAGGGACAGAGCACACAGATACGCAGTATTTT. It specifies CASSSEGTEHTDTQYF.

In this sample, this clonotype turned up many times. The rearrangement links TRBV7-9 to TRBJ2-1; D ambiguous. Trimming pared 4 bases from V and 4 bases from J, leaving 17 bases between. The CDR3 is 16 residues long. Germline V CDR1 and CDR2: SEHNR, FQNEAQ (reference sequence). CDR3 region: CASSSLSGVRYNEQFF. CDR3 coding DNA: TGTGCCAGCAGCTCCCTCAGTGGCGTTCGATACAATGAGCAGTTCTTC. Full variable domain (remainder filled in from reference TRBV7-9 and TRBJ2-1): DTGVSQNPRHKITKRGQNVTFRCDPISEHNRLYWYRQTLGQGPEFLTYFQNEAQLEKSRLLSDRFSAERPKGSFSTLEIQRTEQGDSAMYLCASSSLSGVRYNEQFFGPGTRLTVL.

This clonotype was counted ten times or more. The gene calls are TRBV5-1 and TRBJ1-1; D possibly corresponds to TRBD1 (6 bases). Trimming stripped 0 bases from V and 4 bases from J, with 10 bases between. Germline V gene sequence: CDR1 SGHRS, CDR2 YFSETQ. The CDR3 is 14 amino acids. The CDR3 reads CASSLAGAGTEAFF. CDR3 sequence (DNA): TGCGCCAGCAGCTTGGCAGGGGCTGGCACTGAAGCTTTCTTT.

This clonotype was counted between two and nine times. CDR3 bases: TGTGCCAGCAGCTTGGTCAACGATGAAGCTTTCTTT. Encoded protein: CASSLVNDEAFF. This chain uses TRBV5-6 with TRBJ1-1; D is uncertain. The CDR3 is 12 residues long. The V and J ends lost 0 bases and 7 bases respectively, with 7 bases between them. Germline CDR1 SGHDT, CDR2 YYEEEE.

The chain employs TRBV9 and TRBJ2-3; 11 positions agree with TRBD2. CDR3 length: 15 residues. Germline V gene lookup returns CDR1 SGDLS and CDR2 YYNGEE. J lost 4 bases, V lost 3 bases, and 4 bases had no gene match. The CDR3 DNA reads as TGTGCCAGCAGCGGCGGGACTAGCGGCCCAGATACGCAGTATTTT. It encodes CASSGGTSGPDTQYF.

This clonotype was counted at least ten times. The rearrangement joins TRBV12-3 or TRBV12-4 to TRBJ1-4; no reliable D call. The CDR3 covers 13 residues. With 5 bases removed from V and 8 bases from J, the gap between germline ends came to 12 bases. Here the CDR3 reads CASSDILYEKLFF. CDR3 sequence (DNA): TGTGCCAGCAGTGACATTTTGTACGAAAAACTGTTTTTT.

A few counts support this clonotype. This chain connects TRBV6-5 to TRBJ2-7; possibly TRBD1 for D (6 bases). Germline loops: CDR1 MNHEY, CDR2 SVGAGI. V lost 2 bases and J 6 bases, leaving 11 bases between the germline ends. There are 13 residues in the CDR3. CDR3 sequence reads: CASSYDTGSEQYV. CDR3 in DNA: TGTGCCAGCAGTTACGATACAGGGTCCGAGCAGTACGTC.

This clonotype was seen ten or more times. CDR3 region: CAISDLEREVQYF. The CDR3 region has the DNA TGTGCCATCAGTGATTTAGAACGGGAGGTACAGTACTTC. The rearrangement uses TRBV10-3 and TRBJ2-7; the match to TRBD2 covers 7 bases. The CDR3 sequence is 13 residues long. J was trimmed by 10 bases and V by 3 bases; bases with no gene match: 9. The V gene's germline CDR1 is ENHRY and CDR2 SYGVKD.

This chain connects TRBV7-9 to TRBJ2-2; 9 bases fit TRBD2. The ends lost 4 bases at V and 1 base at J; junction bases unmatched: 4. The germline V gene encodes CDR1 SEHNR and CDR2 FQNEAQ (reference sequence). This CDR3 is 16 amino acids long. The CDR3 loop is CASSYLLAGNTGELFF. The CDR3 DNA reads TGTGCCAGCAGCTACCTACTAGCGGGGAACACCGGGGAGCTGTTTTTT.

This clonotype was recorded at least ten times. The chain uses TRBV10-3 and TRBJ1-4; no clear D gene. The V and J ends lost 3 bases and 7 bases respectively, with 12 bases between them. Germline CDR1 is ENHRY and CDR2 is SYGVKD. This CDR3 spans 14 amino acids. Here the CDR3 DNA reads TGTGCCATCAGTGATTTAGGACTTGGTGAAAAACTGTTTTTT. Its protein product is CAISDLGLGEKLFF.

This clonotype was counted many times. This chain's CDR3 is CSVKLKQLTSTDTQYF. DNA for the CDR3: TGCAGCGTTAAGTTAAAACAGCTCACTTCCACAGATACGCAGTATTTT. The chain joins TRBV29-1 to TRBJ2-3; D is unresolved. Trimming took 5 bases from V and 2 from J, leaving 20 bases between them. Per germline, CDR1 SQVTM and CDR2 ANQGSEA. The CDR3 extends over 16 amino acids.

The chain links TRBV24-1 to TRBJ2-3, with D possibly being TRBD2 (6 bases). V dropped 2 bases and J dropped 6 bases, with 23 bases sitting between them. The V gene's germline CDR1 is KGHDR and CDR2 SFDVKD. This CDR3 is 18 amino acids long. CDR3 nucleotide sequence: TGTGCCACCAGTGATTCTATCATCAGGAGGGCCGGAGGTGATACGCAGTATTTT. Translation: CATSDSIIRRAGGDTQYF.

This clonotype was detected only a few times. The V and J genes are TRBV20-1 and TRBJ1-6; maybe TRBD1 (6 bases). The V gene's germline CDR1 is DFQATT and CDR2 SNEGSKA (reference sequence). Trimming cost V 2 bases and J 7 bases, with 15 bases left between them. This CDR3 spans 15 amino acids. CDR3 loop: CSARIRGPGNSPLHF. The DNA of the CDR3 is TGCAGTGCTAGAATCCGGGGGCCGGGGAATTCACCCCTCCACTTT.

The chain is built from TRBV5-4 and TRBJ1-2; D unclear. In germline, CDR1 is SGHNT, CDR2 YYREEE (reference sequence). CDR3 size: 15 residues. Trimming shortened V by 4 bases and J by 4 bases, and 17 bases separated the two germline ends. CDR3 region: CASSPDRSHFYGYTF. CDR3 nucleotides: TGTGCCAGCAGCCCCGACCGTTCGCATTTCTATGGCTACACCTTC.

The sample holds a few counts of this clonotype. CDR3 protein: CATSDVTRFHEQFF. In nucleotides, the CDR3 is TGTGCCACCAGTGACGTTACTAGGTTCCATGAGCAGTTCTTC. The rearrangement uses TRBV24-1 and TRBJ2-1; TRBD2 might be the D (5 bases). This CDR3 spans 14 amino acids. V was pared by 4 bases and J by 8 bases, with 14 bases between. In germline, CDR1 is KGHDR, CDR2 SFDVKD.

This chain joins TRBV3-1 and TRBJ2-7; D not resolved. The germline V and J ends were trimmed by 11 bases and 3 bases, with 5 bases remaining between them. Germline V gene lookup returns CDR1 LGHDT and CDR2 YNNKEL (reference sequence). CDR3 length: 9 residues. The CDR3 region is CAGIYEQYF. The CDR3 nucleotides read TGTGCCGGGATCTACGAGCAGTACTTC.

This clonotype was counted a few times. This sequence joins TRBV5-1 and TRBJ2-7, with D tentatively TRBD2 (5 bases). CDR3 length equals 13 residues. Trimming shortened V by 3 bases and J by 2 bases, and 9 bases separated the two germline ends. Per the germline V gene, CDR1 is SGHRS and CDR2 is YFSETQ. The CDR3 DNA sequence: TGCGCCAGCAGCTCCGGGATCGCCTACGAGCAGTACTTC. It translates to CASSSGIAYEQYF. The full variable domain, its missing parts supplied by reference TRBV5-1 and TRBJ2-7, is KAGVTQTPRYLIKTRGQQVTLSCSPISGHRSVSWYQQTPGQGLQFLFEYFSETQRNKGNFPGRFSGRQFSNSRSEMNVSTLELGDSALYLCASSSGIAYEQYFGPGTRLTVT.

This clonotype appeared once. The rearrangement uses TRBV15 and TRBJ2-1, with 16 bases fitting TRBD2. This CDR3 is 19 amino acids long. From germline, CDR1 is LNHNV and CDR2 YYDKDF (reference sequence). Trimming cost V 4 bases and J 0 bases; bases outside gene matches: 6. The CDR3, as DNA: TGTGCCACCAGCACAGGGACTAGCGGGAGGGGGGGCTCCTACAATGAGCAGTTCTTC. This encodes CATSTGTSGRGGSYNEQFF.

The genes are TRBV28 and TRBJ2-1; 8 bases agree with TRBD2. Trimming took 7 bases from V and 8 from J; bases not matched to a gene: 19. CDR1 and CDR2 from the germline V gene are MDHEN and SYDVKM. This CDR3 contains 17 residues. The CDR3 protein is CASKLFSPGLGSYEQFF. CDR3 bases: TGTGCCAGCAAACTTTTCAGCCCGGGACTAGGGTCATATGAGCAGTTCTTC.

This clonotype was counted between two and nine times. V usage is TRBV5-1 and J usage is TRBJ2-5, with 9 bases matching TRBD2. The CDR3 extends over 14 amino acids. Losses at the gene ends were 4 bases for V and 5 bases for J; bases not matched to a gene: 6. CDR1 is SGHRS and CDR2 is YFSETQ in the germline V gene. CDR3: CASSLRTSDETQYF. CDR3 nucleotide sequence: TGCGCCAGCAGCCTCCGGACTAGCGACGAGACCCAGTACTTC.